This TCR beta chain was obtained from a study of CD8 T cells in ankylosing spondylitis. Study-level findings and limits: Relatively scarce in peripheral blood, disease-linked clones were CD8+. In the blood and synovial fluid of reactive arthritis, some motif variants had been previously reported. Seemingly distinctive of ankylosing spondylitis blood was a TCR beta motif formed by eight highly homologous variants. Disease-linked clones were reportedly significantly enriched in matched ankylosing spondylitis synovial fluid.

This clonotype was seen repeatedly, ten times or more. The antigen remains undetermined. V lost 1 base and J lost 3; bases outside the gene matches: 5. CDR1 SGHAT and CDR2 FQNNGV come from the germline V gene. This CDR3 region has 16 residues. Generation of TCR beta libraries employed quantitative 5'-RACE incorporating molecular barcodes. TCRdb re-called the 5' RACE reads with MiXCR, one entry per CDR3 protein. The repertoire holds about 330,000 distinct CDR3 sequences, with 7.5% to 9% as singletons. The origin of this receptor is a male donor with ankylosing spondylitis. Input material: blood, either unsorted or a sorted T cell fraction (not recorded which). This sequence joins TRBV11-2 and TRBJ2-7; 11 bases fit TRBD2. For the CDR3, the DNA is TGTGCCAGCAGCTTAGCTCTAGCGGGAGGACTCTACGAGCAGTACTTC. Protein: CASSLALAGGLYEQYF.